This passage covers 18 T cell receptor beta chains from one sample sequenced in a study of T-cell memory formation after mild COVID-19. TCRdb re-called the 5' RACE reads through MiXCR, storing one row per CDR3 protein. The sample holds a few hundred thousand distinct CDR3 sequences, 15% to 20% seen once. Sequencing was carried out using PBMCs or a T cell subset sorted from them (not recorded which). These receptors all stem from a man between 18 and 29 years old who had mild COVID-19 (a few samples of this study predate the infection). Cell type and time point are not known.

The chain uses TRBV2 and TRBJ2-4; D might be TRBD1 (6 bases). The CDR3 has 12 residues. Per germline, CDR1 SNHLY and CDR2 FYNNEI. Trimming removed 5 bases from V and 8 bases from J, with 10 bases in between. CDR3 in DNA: TGTGCCAGCAGTACAGGGATTTACATTCAGTACTTC. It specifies CASSTGIYIQYF.

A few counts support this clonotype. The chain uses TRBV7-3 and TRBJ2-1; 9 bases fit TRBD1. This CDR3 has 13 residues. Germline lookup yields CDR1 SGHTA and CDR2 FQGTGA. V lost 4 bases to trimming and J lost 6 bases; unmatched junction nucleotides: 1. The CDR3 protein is CASSWGQGNEQFF. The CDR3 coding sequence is TGTGCCAGCAGCTGGGGACAGGGCAATGAGCAGTTCTTC.

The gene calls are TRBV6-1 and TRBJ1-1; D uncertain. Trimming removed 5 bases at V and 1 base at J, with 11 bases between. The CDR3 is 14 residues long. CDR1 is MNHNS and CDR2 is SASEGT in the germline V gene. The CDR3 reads CASSLQRGNTEAFF. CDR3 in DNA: TGTGCCAGCAGTCTCCAGCGGGGGAACACTGAAGCTTTCTTT.

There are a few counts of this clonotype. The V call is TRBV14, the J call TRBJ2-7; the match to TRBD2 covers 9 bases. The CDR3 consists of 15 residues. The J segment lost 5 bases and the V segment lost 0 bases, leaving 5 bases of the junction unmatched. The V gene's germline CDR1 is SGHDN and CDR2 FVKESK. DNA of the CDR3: TGTGCCAGCAGCCAAGATAGCGGGGGCGAGAACGAGCAGTACTTC. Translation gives CASSQDSGGENEQYF.

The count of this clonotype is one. CDR3 residues: CASSSLRAQTEKNQPQHF. The DNA for the CDR3 is TGTGCCAGCAGTTCTTTAAGAGCCCAAACGGAGAAAAATCAGCCCCAGCATTTT. The rearrangement joins TRBV6-2 or TRBV6-3 to TRBJ1-5; no clear D gene. V was shortened by 4 bases and J by 4 bases, with 23 bases between the two germline ends. Germline V gene data show CDR1 as MNHEY and CDR2 as SVGEGT. The CDR3 loop spans 18 amino acids.

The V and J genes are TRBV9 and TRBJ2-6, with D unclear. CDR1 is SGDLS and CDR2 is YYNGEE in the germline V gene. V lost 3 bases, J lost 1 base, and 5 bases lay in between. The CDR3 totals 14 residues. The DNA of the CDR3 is TGTGCCAGCAGCGGAAGTTCTGGGGCCAACGTCCTGACTTTC. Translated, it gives CASSGSSGANVLTF.

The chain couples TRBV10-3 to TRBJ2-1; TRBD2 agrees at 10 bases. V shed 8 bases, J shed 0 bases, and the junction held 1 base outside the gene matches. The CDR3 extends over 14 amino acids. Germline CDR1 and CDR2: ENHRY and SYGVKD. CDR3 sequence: CAIRTSGSYNEQFF. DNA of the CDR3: TGTGCCATCCGGACTAGCGGCTCCTACAATGAGCAGTTCTTC.

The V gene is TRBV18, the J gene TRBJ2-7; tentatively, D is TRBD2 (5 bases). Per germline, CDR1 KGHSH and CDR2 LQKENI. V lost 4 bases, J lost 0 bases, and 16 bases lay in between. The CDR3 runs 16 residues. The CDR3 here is CASSQTGIPVSYEQYF. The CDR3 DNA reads TGTGCCAGCTCACAGACCGGGATCCCAGTCTCCTACGAGCAGTACTTC.

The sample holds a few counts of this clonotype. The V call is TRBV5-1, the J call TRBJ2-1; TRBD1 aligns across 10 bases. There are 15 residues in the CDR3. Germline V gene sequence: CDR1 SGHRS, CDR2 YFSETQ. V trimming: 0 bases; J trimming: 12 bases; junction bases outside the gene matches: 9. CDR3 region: CASSLGDRGQLWQFF. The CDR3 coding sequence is TGCGCCAGCAGCTTGGGGGACAGGGGACAATTGTGGCAGTTCTTC.

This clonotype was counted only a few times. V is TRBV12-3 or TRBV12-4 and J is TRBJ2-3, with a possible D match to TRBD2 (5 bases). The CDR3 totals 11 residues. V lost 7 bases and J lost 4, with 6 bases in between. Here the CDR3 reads CASTAADTQYF. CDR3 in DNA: TGTGCCAGCACAGCGGCAGATACGCAGTATTTT.

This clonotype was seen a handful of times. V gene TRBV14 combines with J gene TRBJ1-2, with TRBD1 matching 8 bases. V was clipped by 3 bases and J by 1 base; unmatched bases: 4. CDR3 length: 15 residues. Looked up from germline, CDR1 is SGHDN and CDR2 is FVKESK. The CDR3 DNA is TGTGCCAGCAGCCACGGGACAGGTGTTAACTATGGCTACACCTTC. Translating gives CASSHGTGVNYGYTF.

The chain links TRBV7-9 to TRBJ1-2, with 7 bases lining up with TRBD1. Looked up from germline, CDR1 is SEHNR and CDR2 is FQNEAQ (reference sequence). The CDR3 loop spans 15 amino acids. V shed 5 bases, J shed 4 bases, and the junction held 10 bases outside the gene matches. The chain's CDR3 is CASSEGGQLLYGYTF. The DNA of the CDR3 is TGTGCCAGCAGCGAGGGGGGACAGCTTCTCTATGGCTACACCTTC. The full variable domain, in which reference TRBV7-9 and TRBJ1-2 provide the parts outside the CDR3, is DTGVSQNPRHKITKRGQNVTFRCDPISEHNRLYWYRQTLGQGPEFLTYFQNEAQLEKSRLLSDRFSAERPKGSFSTLEIQRTEQGDSAMYLCASSEGGQLLYGYTFGSGTRLTVV.

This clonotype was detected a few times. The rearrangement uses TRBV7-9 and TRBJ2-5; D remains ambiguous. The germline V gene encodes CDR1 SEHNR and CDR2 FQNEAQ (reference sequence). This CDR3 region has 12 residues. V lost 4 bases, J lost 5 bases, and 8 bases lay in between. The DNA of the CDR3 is TGTGCCAGCAGCTACCCTCTGGAGACCCAGTACTTC. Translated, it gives CASSYPLETQYF.

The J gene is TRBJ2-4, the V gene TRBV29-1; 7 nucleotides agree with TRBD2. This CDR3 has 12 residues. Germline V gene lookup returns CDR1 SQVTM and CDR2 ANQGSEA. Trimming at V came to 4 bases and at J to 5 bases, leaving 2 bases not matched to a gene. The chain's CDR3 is CSVVRGENIQYF. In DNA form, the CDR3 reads TGCAGCGTTGTACGGGGGGAAAACATTCAGTACTTC. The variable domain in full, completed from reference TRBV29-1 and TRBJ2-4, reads SAVISQKPSRDICQRGTSLTIQCQVDSQVTMMFWYRQQPGQSLTLIATANQGSEATYESGFVIDKFPISRPNLTFSTLTVSNMSPEDSSIYLCSVVRGENIQYFGAGTRLSVL.

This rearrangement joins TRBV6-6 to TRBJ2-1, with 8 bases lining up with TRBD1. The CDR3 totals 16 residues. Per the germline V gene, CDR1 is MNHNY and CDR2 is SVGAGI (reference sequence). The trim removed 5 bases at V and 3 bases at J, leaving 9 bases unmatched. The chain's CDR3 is CASSTSRDRHYNEQFF. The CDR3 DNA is TGTGCCAGCAGTACTTCCCGGGACAGGCACTACAATGAGCAGTTCTTC.

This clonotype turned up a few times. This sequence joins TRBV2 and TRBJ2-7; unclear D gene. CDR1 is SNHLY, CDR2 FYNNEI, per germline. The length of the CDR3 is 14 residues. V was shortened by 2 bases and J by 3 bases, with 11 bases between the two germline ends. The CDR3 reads CASSETRQIYEQYV. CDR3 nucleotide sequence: TGTGCCAGCAGTGAAACGCGGCAGATCTACGAGCAGTACGTC.

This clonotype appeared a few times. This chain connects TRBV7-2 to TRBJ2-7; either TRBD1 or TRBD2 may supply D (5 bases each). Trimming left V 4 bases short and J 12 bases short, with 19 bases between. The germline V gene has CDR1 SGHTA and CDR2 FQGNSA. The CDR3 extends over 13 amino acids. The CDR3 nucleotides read TGTGCCAGCAGCTCGCAGGGAGACAGATCTCCGTACTTC. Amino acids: CASSSQGDRSPYF.

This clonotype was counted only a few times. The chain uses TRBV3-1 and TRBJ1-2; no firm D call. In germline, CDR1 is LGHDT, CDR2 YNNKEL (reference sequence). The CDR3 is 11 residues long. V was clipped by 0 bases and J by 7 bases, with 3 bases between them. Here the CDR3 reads CASSQDGGYTF. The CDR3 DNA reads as TGTGCCAGCAGCCAAGACGGTGGCTACACCTTC.